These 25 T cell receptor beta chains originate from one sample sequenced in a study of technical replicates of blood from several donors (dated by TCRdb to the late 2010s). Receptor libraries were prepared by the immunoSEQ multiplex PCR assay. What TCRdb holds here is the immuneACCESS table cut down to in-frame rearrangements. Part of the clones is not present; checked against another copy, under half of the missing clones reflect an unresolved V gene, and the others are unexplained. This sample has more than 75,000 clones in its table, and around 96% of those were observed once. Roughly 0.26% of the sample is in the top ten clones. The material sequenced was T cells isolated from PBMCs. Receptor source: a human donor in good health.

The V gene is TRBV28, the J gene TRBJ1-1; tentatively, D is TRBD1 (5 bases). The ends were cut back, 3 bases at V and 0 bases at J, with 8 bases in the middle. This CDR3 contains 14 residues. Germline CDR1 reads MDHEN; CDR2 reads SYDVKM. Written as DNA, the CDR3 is TGTGCCAGCAGTTTCGGGGGAATGAACACTGAAGCTTTCTTT. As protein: CASSFGGMNTEAFF.

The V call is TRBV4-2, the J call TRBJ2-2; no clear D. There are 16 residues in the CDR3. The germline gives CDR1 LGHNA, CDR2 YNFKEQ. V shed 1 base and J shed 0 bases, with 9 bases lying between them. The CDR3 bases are TGTGCCAGCAGCCAAGCTGGCGGAGCGAACACCGGGGAGCTGTTTTTT. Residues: CASSQAGGANTGELFF.

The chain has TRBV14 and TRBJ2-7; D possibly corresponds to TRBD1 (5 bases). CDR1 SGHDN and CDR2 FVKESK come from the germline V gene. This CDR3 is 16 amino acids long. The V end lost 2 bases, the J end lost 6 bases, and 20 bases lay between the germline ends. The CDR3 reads CASSQKTAGRILEQYF. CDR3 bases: TGTGCCAGCAGCCAAAAAACGGCAGGGCGAATTCTCGAGCAGTACTTC.

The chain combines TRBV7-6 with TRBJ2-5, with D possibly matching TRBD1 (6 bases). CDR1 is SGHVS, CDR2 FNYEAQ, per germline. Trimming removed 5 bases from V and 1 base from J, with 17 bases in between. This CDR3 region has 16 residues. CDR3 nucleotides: TGTGCCAGCAGCCTGGGGGCTTCGGCGGCCCAAGAGACCCAGTACTTC. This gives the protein CASSLGASAAQETQYF.

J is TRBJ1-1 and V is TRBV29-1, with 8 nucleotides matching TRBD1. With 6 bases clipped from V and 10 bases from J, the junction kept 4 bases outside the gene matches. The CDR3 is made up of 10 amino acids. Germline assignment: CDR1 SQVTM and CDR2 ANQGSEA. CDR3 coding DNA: TGCAGCGTCGTAACAGGGGGAGCTTTCTTT. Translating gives CSVVTGGAFF.

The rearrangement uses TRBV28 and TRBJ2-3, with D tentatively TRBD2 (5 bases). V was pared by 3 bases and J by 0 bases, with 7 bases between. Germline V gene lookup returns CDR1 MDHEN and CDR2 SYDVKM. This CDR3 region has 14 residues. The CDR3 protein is CASSFGISTDTQYF. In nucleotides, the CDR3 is TGTGCCAGCAGTTTCGGGATTAGCACAGATACGCAGTATTTT.

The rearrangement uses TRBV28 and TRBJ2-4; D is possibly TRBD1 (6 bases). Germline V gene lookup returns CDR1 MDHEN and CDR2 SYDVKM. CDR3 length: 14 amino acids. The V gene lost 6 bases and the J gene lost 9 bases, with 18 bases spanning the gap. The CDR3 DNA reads TGTGCCAGCAGCCCTAACAGGGTTTTGGGCATTCAGTACTTC. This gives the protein CASSPNRVLGIQYF.

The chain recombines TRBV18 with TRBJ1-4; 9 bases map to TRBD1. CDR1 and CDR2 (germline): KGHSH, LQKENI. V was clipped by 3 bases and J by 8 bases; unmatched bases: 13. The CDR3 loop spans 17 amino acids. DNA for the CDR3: TGTGCCAGCTCACCTAACTCCCTAGGACAGGGGTCGGAAAAACTGTTTTTT. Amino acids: CASSPNSLGQGSEKLFF.

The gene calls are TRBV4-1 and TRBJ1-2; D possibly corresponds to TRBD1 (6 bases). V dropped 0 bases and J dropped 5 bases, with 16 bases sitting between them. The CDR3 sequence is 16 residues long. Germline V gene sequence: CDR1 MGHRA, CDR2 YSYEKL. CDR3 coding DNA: TGCGCCAGCAGCCAAGATAGCCAGGGGTGGTTTTATGGCTACACCTTC. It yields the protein CASSQDSQGWFYGYTF.

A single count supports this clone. The CDR3 region is CASSLLALGSTGELFF. The CDR3 DNA is TGTGCCAGCAGTTTATTGGCTTTGGGGAGCACCGGGGAGCTGTTTTTT. This chain uses TRBV28 with TRBJ2-2; a weak D match, TRBD2 (5 bases). The CDR3 loop spans 16 amino acids. V was pared by 1 base and J by 4 bases, with 13 bases between. Germline CDR1 is MDHEN and CDR2 is SYDVKM.

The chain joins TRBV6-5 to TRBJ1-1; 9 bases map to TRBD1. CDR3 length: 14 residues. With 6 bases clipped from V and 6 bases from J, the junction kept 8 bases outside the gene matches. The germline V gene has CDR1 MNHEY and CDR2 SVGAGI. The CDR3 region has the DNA TGTGCCAGCAGAACCGGGACAGGGCCCTCTGAAGCTTTCTTT. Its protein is CASRTGTGPSEAFF.

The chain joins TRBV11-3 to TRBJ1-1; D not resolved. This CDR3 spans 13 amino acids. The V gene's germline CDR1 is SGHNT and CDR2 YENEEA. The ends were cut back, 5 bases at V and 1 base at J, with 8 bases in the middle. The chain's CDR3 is CASSKSWNTEAFF. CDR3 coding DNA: TGTGCCAGCAGCAAGAGCTGGAACACTGAAGCTTTCTTT.

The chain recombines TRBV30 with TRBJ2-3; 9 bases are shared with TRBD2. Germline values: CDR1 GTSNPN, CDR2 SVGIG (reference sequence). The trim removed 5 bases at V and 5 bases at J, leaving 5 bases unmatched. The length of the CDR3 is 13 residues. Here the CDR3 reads CAWASGMVDTQYF. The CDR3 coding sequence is TGTGCCTGGGCTAGCGGGATGGTAGATACGCAGTATTTT.

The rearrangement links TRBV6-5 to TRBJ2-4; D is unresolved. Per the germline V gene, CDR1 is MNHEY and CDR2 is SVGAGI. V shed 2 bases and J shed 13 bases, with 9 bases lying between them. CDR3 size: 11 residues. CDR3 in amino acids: CASSYAHVQYF. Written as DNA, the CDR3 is TGTGCCAGCAGTTACGCACATGTCCAGTACTTC.

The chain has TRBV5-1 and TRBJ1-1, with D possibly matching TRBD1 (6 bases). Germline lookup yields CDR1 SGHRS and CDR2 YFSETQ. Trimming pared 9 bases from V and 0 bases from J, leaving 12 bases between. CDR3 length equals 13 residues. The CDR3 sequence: CATSTGMNTEAFF. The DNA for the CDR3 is TGCGCCACCTCCACAGGGATGAACACTGAAGCTTTCTTT.

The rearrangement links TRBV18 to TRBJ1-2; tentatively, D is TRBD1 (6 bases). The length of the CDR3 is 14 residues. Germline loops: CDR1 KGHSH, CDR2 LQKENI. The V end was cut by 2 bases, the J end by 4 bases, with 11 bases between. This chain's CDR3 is CASSPGGPIYGYTF. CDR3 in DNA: TGTGCCAGCTCACCAGGGGGCCCTATCTATGGCTACACCTTC.

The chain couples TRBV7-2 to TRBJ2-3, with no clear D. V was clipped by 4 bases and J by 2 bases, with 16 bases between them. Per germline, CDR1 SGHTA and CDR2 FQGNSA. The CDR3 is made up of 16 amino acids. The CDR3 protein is CASSSDRLSVTDTQYF. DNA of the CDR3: TGTGCCAGCAGCTCTGACCGACTGAGTGTCACAGATACGCAGTATTTT.

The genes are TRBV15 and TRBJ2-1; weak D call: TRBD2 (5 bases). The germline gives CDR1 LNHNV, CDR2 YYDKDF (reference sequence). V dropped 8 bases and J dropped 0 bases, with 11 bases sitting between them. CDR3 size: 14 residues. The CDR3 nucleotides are TGTGCCACCGACCGAGGGAGCTCCTACAATGAGCAGTTCTTC. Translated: CATDRGSSYNEQFF.

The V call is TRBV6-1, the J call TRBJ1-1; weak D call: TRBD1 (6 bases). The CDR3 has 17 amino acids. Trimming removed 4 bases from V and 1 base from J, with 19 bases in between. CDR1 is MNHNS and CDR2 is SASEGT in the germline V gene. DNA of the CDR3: TGTGCCAGCAGTGTCTGGGGGGCCGGGGGGGGGAACACTGAAGCTTTCTTT. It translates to CASSVWGAGGGNTEAFF.

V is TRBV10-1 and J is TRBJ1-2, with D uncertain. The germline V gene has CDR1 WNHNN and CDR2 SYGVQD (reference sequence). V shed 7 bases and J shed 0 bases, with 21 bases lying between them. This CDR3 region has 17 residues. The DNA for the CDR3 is TGCGCCAGCACCATCGGCGCCACTCTGGAGGCTAACTATGGCTACACCTTC. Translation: CASTIGATLEANYGYTF.

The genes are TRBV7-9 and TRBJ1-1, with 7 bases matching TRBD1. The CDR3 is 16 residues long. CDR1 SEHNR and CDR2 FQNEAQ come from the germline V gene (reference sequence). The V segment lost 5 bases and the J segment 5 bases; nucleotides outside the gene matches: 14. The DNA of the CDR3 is TGTGCCAGCAGCCCCGATCTGACAGGGACGGGGACTGAAGCTTTCTTT. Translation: CASSPDLTGTGTEAFF.

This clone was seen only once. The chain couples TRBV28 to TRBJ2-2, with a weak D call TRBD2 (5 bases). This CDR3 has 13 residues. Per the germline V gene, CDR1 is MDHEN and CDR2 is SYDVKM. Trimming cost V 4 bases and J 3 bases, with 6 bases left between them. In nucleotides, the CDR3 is TGTGCCAGCAGTTACGGGGACACCGGGGAGCTGTTTTTT. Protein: CASSYGDTGELFF.

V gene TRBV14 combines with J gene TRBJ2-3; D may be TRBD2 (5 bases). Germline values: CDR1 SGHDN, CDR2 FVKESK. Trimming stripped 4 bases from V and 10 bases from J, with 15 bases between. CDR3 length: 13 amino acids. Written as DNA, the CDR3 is TGTGCCAGCAGCCCATTTGCGGGTGTGGCGCAGTATTTT. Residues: CASSPFAGVAQYF.

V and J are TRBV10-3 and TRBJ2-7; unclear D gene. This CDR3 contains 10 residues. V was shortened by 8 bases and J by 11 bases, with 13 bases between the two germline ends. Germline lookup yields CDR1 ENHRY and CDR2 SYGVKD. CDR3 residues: CAISPRSEYF. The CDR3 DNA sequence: TGTGCCATCTCGCCCCGGAGCGAGTACTTC.

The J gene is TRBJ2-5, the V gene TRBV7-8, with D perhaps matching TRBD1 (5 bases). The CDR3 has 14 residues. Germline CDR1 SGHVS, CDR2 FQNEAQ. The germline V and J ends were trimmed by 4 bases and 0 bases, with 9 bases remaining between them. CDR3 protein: CASSSPTDQETQYF. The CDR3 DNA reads TGTGCCAGCAGCTCACCGACAGACCAAGAGACCCAGTACTTC.